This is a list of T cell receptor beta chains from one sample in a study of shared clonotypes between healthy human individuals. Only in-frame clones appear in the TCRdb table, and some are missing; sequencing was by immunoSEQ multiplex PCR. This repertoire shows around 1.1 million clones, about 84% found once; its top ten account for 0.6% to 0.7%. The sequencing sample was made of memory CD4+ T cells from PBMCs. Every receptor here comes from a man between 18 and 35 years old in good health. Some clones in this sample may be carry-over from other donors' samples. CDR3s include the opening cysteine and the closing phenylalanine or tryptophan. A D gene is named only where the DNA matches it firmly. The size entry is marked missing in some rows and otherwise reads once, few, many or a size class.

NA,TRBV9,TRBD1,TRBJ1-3,TGTGCCAGCAGCCAACACAGGGGAGGCGAAAACACCATATATTTT,CASSQHRGGENTIYF
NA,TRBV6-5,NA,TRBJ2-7,TGTGCCAGCAGTTACTCGAATGGGGGTGGCGACGAGCAGTACTTC,CASSYSNGGGDEQYF
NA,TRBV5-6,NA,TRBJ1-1,TGTGCCATCAGTCCAGGGGCTACGAACACTGAAGCTTTCTTT,CAISPGATNTEAFF
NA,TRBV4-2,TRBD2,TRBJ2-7,TGTGCCAGCAGCCATTACCTAGCGGGAGGCGAGCAGTACTTC,CASSHYLAGGEQYF
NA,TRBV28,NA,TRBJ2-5,TGTGCCAGCAGTTCCGACAGGGTTGTCGGGAGACCCAGGGAGACCCAGTACTTC,CASSSDRVVGRPRETQYF
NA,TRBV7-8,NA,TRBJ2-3,TGTGCCAGCAGCTTAGCTAGCGTGAGGTGGACAGATACGCAGTATTTT,CASSLASVRWTDTQYF
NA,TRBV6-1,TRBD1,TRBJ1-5,TGTGCCAGCAGTGCCTCGGACAGGGGAAGCAATCAGCCCCAGCATTTT,CASSASDRGSNQPQHF
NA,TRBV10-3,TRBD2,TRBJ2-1,TGTGCCACCCGGACTAGCGGGAGGGTCAGTGAGCAGTTCTTC,CATRTSGRVSEQFF
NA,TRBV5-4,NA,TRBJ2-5,TGTGCCAGCAGCTTGGCCTCAAGGGGGGGGCTGGAGACCCAGTACTTC,CASSLASRGGLETQYF
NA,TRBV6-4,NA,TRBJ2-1,TGTGCCAGCAGATACCTGAGTGGGTATGGGGAGCCTTCCTACAATGAGCAGTTCTTC,CASRYLSGYGEPSYNEQFF
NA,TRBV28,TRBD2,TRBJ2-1,TGTGCCAGCAGTTCGTTGACTAGCGGATCCTACAATGAGCAGTTCTTC,CASSSLTSGSYNEQFF
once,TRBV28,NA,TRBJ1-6,TGTGCCAGCAGTTTGGCCTACTATAATTCACCCCTCCACTTT,CASSLAYYNSPLHF
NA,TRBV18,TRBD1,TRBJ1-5,TGTGCCAGCTCACCGCCCGGGACAGGGAGCAATCAGCCCCAGCATTTT,CASSPPGTGSNQPQHF
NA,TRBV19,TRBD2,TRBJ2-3,TGTGCCAGTAGACTACTAGCGGAGGGCACAGATACGCAGTATTTT,CASRLLAEGTDTQYF
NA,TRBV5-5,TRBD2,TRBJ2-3,TGTGCCAGCAGCTTGGCCGTGGGACTATACACAGATACGCAGTATTTT,CASSLAVGLYTDTQYF
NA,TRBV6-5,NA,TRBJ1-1,TGTGCCAACAGTTACAACGGGGGCACTGAAGCTTTCTTT,CANSYNGGTEAFF
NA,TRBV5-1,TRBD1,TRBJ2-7,TGCGCCAGCAGCTTGGCCGACAGGGGTGGCGAGCAGTACTTC,CASSLADRGGEQYF
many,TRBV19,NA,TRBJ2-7,TGTGCCAGTAGTATAGATTCTCAGACCTCCTACGAGCAGTACTTC,CASSIDSQTSYEQYF
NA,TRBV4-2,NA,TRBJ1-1,TGTGCCAGCAGCCAAGATCTCAGGGCCATGAACACTGAAGCTTTCTTT,CASSQDLRAMNTEAFF
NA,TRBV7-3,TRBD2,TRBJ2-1,TGTGCCAGCAGCCTAGGGACTAGCGGGGCCTCGGGTAGTGAGCAGTTCTTC,CASSLGTSGASGSEQFF
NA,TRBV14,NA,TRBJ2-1,TGTGCCAGCAGCCAAGATGTACAGGGCTACAATGAGCAGTTCTTC,CASSQDVQGYNEQFF
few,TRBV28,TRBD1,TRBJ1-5,TGTGCCAGCAGCCCCGGGACAGGGGGCGGGATCCCTCAGCCCCAGCATTTT,CASSPGTGGGIPQPQHF
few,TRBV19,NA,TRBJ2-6,TGTGCCAGTAGTTCGACTGGGACTGGGGCCAACGTCCTGACTTTC,CASSSTGTGANVLTF
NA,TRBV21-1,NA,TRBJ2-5,TGTGCCAGCACCCTTACGTCCCACAACATGGACAGGGAACCACGCCAGTACTTC,CASTLTSHNMDREPRQYF
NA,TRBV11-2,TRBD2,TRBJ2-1,TGTGCCAGCAGCTCGCTTAGCGGGAGCGGTGGGAATGAGCAGTTCTTC,CASSSLSGSGGNEQFF
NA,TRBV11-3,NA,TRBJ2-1,TGTGCCAGCAGCTTGTCAGGGCCCTACAATGAGCAGTTCTTC,CASSLSGPYNEQFF
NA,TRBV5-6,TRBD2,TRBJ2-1,TGTGCCAGCAGCTTGGTGTTAGCGGGAGGTCCCTTCTTC,CASSLVLAGGPFF
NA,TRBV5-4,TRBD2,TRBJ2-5,TGTGCCAGCAGCTCGACTAGCGGGCAAGAGACCCAGTACTTC,CASSSTSGQETQYF
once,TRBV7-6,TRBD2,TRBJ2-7,TGTGCCAGCAGCTTAGGATCTAGCGGACCCTACGAGCAGTACTTC,CASSLGSSGPYEQYF
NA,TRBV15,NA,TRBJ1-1,TGTGCCACCAGCAGGGGGGGGCGAGACACTGAAGCTTTCTTT,CATSRGGRDTEAFF
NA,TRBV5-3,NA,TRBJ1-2,TGTGCCAGAAAGCACGGGGATAACTATGGCTACACCTTC,CARKHGDNYGYTF
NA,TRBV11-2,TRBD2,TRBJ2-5,TGTGCCAGCAGCCGATTAGCGGGACGGCAAGAGACCCAGTACTTC,CASSRLAGRQETQYF
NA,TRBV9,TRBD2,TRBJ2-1,TGTGCCAGCAGCGTCGGAGCAGGGACTAGCGGGAGAGATGAGCAGTTCTTC,CASSVGAGTSGRDEQFF
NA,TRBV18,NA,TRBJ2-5,TGTGCCAGCTCACCAAGCGGCGGGAAATTCCAAGAGACCCAGTACTTC,CASSPSGGKFQETQYF
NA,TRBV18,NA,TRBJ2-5,TGTGCCAGCTCACACCGCGGACAAGTCCAAGAGACCCAGTACTTC,CASSHRGQVQETQYF
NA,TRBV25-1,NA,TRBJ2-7,TGTGCCAGCAGTGAACGGTCAGGGCTCTCCTACGAGCAGTACTTC,CASSERSGLSYEQYF
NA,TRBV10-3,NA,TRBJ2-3,TGTGCCATCAGTTCCCAGGGTGACCGGGGATTGGATACGCAGTATTTT,CAISSQGDRGLDTQYF
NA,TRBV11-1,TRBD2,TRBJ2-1,TGTGCCAGCAGTTCCTGGACTAGCGGGAATGAGCAGTTCTTC,CASSSWTSGNEQFF
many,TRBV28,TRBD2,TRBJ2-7,TGTGCCAGCAGACCAACTAGCGGGAGCGGTAAGCAGTACTTC,CASRPTSGSGKQYF
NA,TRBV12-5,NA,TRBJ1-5,TGTGCTAGTCAAGGACAGCGCAATCAGCCCCAGCATTTT,CASQGQRNQPQHF
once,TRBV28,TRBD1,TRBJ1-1,TGTGCCAGCAGTATATGGACAGGCGGGAGCACTGAAGCTTTCTTT,CASSIWTGGSTEAFF
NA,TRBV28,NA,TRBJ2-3,TGTGCCAGCAGTCTACGCACAGATACGCAGTATTTT,CASSLRTDTQYF
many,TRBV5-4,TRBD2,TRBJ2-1,TGTGCCAGCACCGGACTAGCGGGAGGGCCATCGAACAATGAGCAGTTCTTC,CASTGLAGGPSNNEQFF
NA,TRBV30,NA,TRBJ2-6,TGTGCCTGGAGTGCCGCTTACGGGGACCCTGGGGCCAACGTCCTGACTTTC,CAWSAAYGDPGANVLTF
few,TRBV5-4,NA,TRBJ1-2,TGTGCCAGCAGCTCGAGCGGCTACTATGGCTACACCTTC,CASSSSGYYGYTF
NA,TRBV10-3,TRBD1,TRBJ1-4,TGTGCCTCGGCGGGACAGGGAGATGAAAAACTGTTTTTT,CASAGQGDEKLFF